A selection of T cell receptor beta chains follows, all from one sample in a study of cytotoxic CD8 clonotypes in ibrutinib-treated CLL. The assay was immunoSEQ multiplex PCR, and TCRdb's table has in-frame clones only and misses some. The profile shows 35,000 to 50,000 clones, over 60% of them singletons. The sample consisted of PBMCs, taken after 12 months of ibrutinib treatment. These receptors all stem from a human donor with chronic lymphocytic leukemia. Both conserved end residues are part of each CDR3. The D gene is left open where the match is weak. Clone size appears in some rows only: once, few, many, or a class for an expanded clone.

v_gene	d_gene	j_gene	abundance	CDR3aa	CDR3nt
TRBV28	TRBD1	TRBJ1-6	NA	CASSFLFYEGAPYNSPLHF	TGTGCCAGCAGTTTCCTCTTTTACGAGGGGGCCCCCTATAATTCACCCCTCCACTTT
TRBV2	TRBD1	TRBJ1-4	few	CASTVSPGQDNEKLFF	TGTGCCAGCACCGTTTCCCCGGGACAGGATAATGAAAAACTGTTTTTT
TRBV27	NA	TRBJ2-1	NA	CASSPEGDYNEQFF	TGTGCCAGCAGTCCGGAAGGCGACTACAATGAGCAGTTCTTC
TRBV29-1	TRBD1	TRBJ1-2	NA	CSVATGGNYGYTF	TGCAGCGTTGCGACAGGGGGTAACTATGGCTACACCTTC
TRBV14	NA	TRBJ2-5	NA	CASSFRDGNQETQYF	TGTGCCAGCAGCTTCCGGGACGGCAACCAAGAGACCCAGTACTTC
TRBV11-2	NA	TRBJ2-7	NA	CASSLGTVSYEQYF	TGTGCCAGCAGCTTAGGGACGGTTTCCTACGAGCAGTACTTC
TRBV5-8	TRBD1	TRBJ1-2	NA	CASTQPGTGLYGYTF	TGTGCCAGCACCCAGCCCGGGACAGGCCTCTATGGCTACACCTTC
TRBV9	NA	TRBJ2-7	few	CASSVGNTYEQYF	TGTGCCAGCAGCGTGGGGAATACCTACGAGCAGTACTTC
TRBV19	TRBD1	TRBJ1-6	NA	CASSPRQGNYNSPLHF	TGTGCCAGTAGTCCCCGACAGGGGAACTATAATTCACCCCTCCACTTT
TRBV14	NA	TRBJ2-1	NA	CASSQVIVGGRQFF	TGTGCCAGCAGCCAAGTAATCGTGGGAGGTCGGCAGTTCTTC
TRBV9	TRBD2	TRBJ2-1	NA	CASSAGTSGNNEQFF	TGTGCCAGCAGCGCTGGGACTAGCGGCAACAATGAGCAGTTCTTC
TRBV6-1	TRBD1	TRBJ2-7	NA	CASSEVGQASYEQYF	TGTGCCAGCAGTGAGGTGGGACAGGCCTCCTACGAGCAGTACTTC
TRBV7-2	TRBD1	TRBJ2-7	few	CASSPDRGTYEQYF	TGTGCCAGCAGCCCTGACAGGGGAACTTACGAGCAGTACTTC
TRBV5-4	NA	TRBJ1-1	NA	CASSLGGPTNTEAFF	TGTGCCAGCAGCTTGGGTGGGCCGACGAACACTGAAGCTTTCTTT
TRBV18	TRBD1	TRBJ1-2	NA	CASSSDRGQNYGYTF	TGTGCCAGCTCATCGGACAGGGGGCAAAACTATGGCTACACCTTC
TRBV11-3	TRBD2	TRBJ2-1	NA	CASRPSGGEEQFF	TGTGCCAGCAGACCCTCGGGGGGGGAGGAGCAGTTCTTC
TRBV14	NA	TRBJ1-1	NA	CASSEDRNTEAFF	TGTGCCAGCAGCGAGGACAGGAACACTGAAGCTTTCTTT
TRBV4-1	TRBD1	TRBJ1-4	NA	CASSLQGSGEKLFF	TGCGCCAGCAGCCTACAGGGGTCTGGGGAAAAACTGTTTTTT
TRBV2	TRBD2	TRBJ2-1	few	CASSEIAGGYNEQFF	TGTGCCAGCAGTGAAATAGCGGGGGGCTACAATGAGCAGTTCTTC
TRBV7-9	NA	TRBJ2-2	NA	CASSFTTQSNTGELFF	TGTGCCAGCAGTTTTACAACGCAATCGAACACCGGGGAGCTGTTTTTT
TRBV19	NA	TRBJ1-4	few	CASSIELQGKLFF	TGTGCCAGTAGTATCGAGCTACAGGGAAAACTGTTTTTT
TRBV9	TRBD1	TRBJ1-4	NA	CASSATGRANEKLFF	TGTGCCAGCAGCGCGACAGGGAGGGCTAATGAAAAACTGTTTTTT
TRBV7-2	NA	TRBJ2-1	NA	CASSPGFAPYNEQFF	TGTGCCAGCAGCCCTGGATTCGCCCCCTACAATGAGCAGTTCTTC
TRBV20-1	NA	TRBJ1-4	few	CSARGREKLFF	TGCAGTGCTAGAGGAAGGGAAAAACTGTTTTTT
TRBV28	NA	TRBJ1-4	NA	CASSLTGYEKLFF	TGTGCCAGCAGTTTGACCGGCTATGAAAAACTGTTTTTT
TRBV27	NA	TRBJ2-3	few	CASSLFRGGVTDTQYF	TGTGCCAGCAGTTTATTTCGGGGCGGGGTGACAGATACGCAGTATTTT
TRBV19	NA	TRBJ2-2	NA	CASSPGTTGELFF	TGTGCCAGTAGTCCGGGGACTACCGGGGAGCTGTTTTTT
TRBV10-1	NA	TRBJ2-1	few	CASSRGYEQFF	TGCGCCAGCAGTCGAGGGTATGAGCAGTTCTTC
TRBV28	TRBD1	TRBJ2-3	NA	CASSLAGTGGTDTQYF	TGTGCCAGCAGTTTAGCCGGGACAGGGGGAACAGATACGCAGTATTTT
TRBV19	NA	TRBJ1-2	NA	CASSGQPIYGYTF	TGTGCCAGTAGTGGACAGCCGATCTATGGCTACACCTTC
TRBV7-2	TRBD2	TRBJ2-7	NA	CASRFTSGISYEQYF	TGTGCCAGCAGGTTTACTAGCGGGATCTCCTACGAGCAGTACTTC
TRBV4-1	TRBD2	TRBJ2-1	NA	CASSHVLAANYNEQFF	TGCGCCAGCAGCCACGTTCTAGCGGCTAACTACAATGAGCAGTTCTTC
TRBV5-4	TRBD2	TRBJ2-2	NA	CASSPLAGGTGELFF	TGTGCCAGCAGCCCCTTAGCGGGAGGCACCGGGGAGCTGTTTTTT
TRBV6-1	NA	TRBJ2-1	NA	CASRAVRSYNEQFF	TGTGCCAGCAGGGCCGTCCGCTCCTACAATGAGCAGTTCTTC
TRBV15	NA	TRBJ1-2	NA	CATSRVNYGYTF	TGTGCCACCAGCAGAGTGAACTATGGCTACACCTTC
TRBV27	TRBD2	TRBJ2-1	few	CASSLTSGRGYNEQFF	TGTGCCAGCAGTTTAACTAGCGGGAGGGGGTACAATGAGCAGTTCTTC
TRBV27	NA	TRBJ2-7	NA	CASSPPGSEQYF	TGTGCCAGCAGCCCCCCCGGGTCCGAGCAGTACTTC
TRBV30	NA	TRBJ1-1	NA	CAWSGGQANTEAFF	TGTGCCTGGAGTGGGGGACAAGCTAACACTGAAGCTTTCTTT
TRBV2	TRBD1	TRBJ2-3	NA	CASNLAGTGITDTQYF	TGTGCCAGCAACCTCGCCGGGACAGGGATCACAGATACGCAGTATTTT
TRBV11-3	TRBD2	TRBJ2-1	NA	CASSLESGTYNEQFF	TGTGCCAGCAGCTTAGAGAGCGGGACCTACAATGAGCAGTTCTTC
TRBV19	TRBD1	TRBJ1-5	few	CASSIAGQGANQPQHF	TGTGCCAGTAGTATAGCCGGACAGGGGGCCAATCAGCCCCAGCATTTT
TRBV10-3	TRBD1	TRBJ1-1	few	CAISERQGAEAFF	TGTGCCATCAGTGAGCGACAGGGGGCTGAAGCTTTCTTT
TRBV19	TRBD1	TRBJ1-1	NA	CASSGRTGSDTEAFF	TGTGCCAGTAGTGGCAGGACAGGGTCGGACACTGAAGCTTTCTTT
TRBV28	NA	TRBJ2-1	few	CATRGGSLGVSYNEQFF	TGTGCCACTAGGGGGGGGTCCCTAGGAGTTTCCTACAATGAGCAGTTCTTC
TRBV5-8	NA	TRBJ2-3	NA	CASSPLRQKDTQYF	TGTGCCAGCAGCCCCTTACGGCAGAAGGATACGCAGTATTTT